This T cell receptor beta chain was found in a study of T cells after yellow fever vaccination (dated by TCRdb to the late 2010s). For the study in its entirety: Libraries from fractions with low cell numbers were prepared with the SMART-Seq v4 Ultra Low Input RNA kit. To track T-cell clones before and after primary and booster YFV17D yellow fever vaccination, bulk TCR alpha and beta repertoires were sequenced longitudinally. Two healthy male donors made up the cohort, one aged 18 to 29 years and the other aged 30 to 39 years. Blood samples were taken at several timepoints before and after primary and secondary immunization, and bulk PBMC replicates and cell subsets were isolated.

The sample's treatment or condition, from its label and the paper: live attenuated yellow fever vaccine strain. A standard Ficoll-Paque protocol was used to isolate PBMCs from peripheral blood. CD4 and CD8 T-cell fractions were isolated with Dynabeads CD4 and CD8 positive selection kits. TriZol was used to extract RNA from bulk PBMCs, CD4 and CD8 fractions, and dextramer-positive and dextramer-negative fractions. At the junction V is shortened by 7 bases and J by 4 bases, with 13 bases in between. As encoded in the germline V gene, CDR1 is MDHEN while CDR2 is SYDVKM. The CDR3 runs 13 residues from the cysteine to the phenylalanine. Of the read, only the CDR3 DNA is kept; its 39 bases are in frame from base 1. Synthesis of TCR cDNA relied on 5'RACE template switching, a step that introduced a universal primer site along with unique molecular identifiers. Priming of cDNA synthesis was performed from both the TCR alpha and TCR beta constant segments. Library amplification used two PCR steps, and the second PCR step added sample barcodes and sequencing adapters. Sequencing of libraries was done on Illumina HiSeq 2500 (2x100 bp) or NovaSeq (2x150 bp). The published analysis was carried out like this. MIGEC handled demultiplexing of reads and collapsing into UMI consensus sequences, while MiXCR performed V(D)J alignment. Vaccine-responding clonotypes were defined with edgeR using replicate PBMC samples, requiring FDR below 0.01 and a log2 fold change above 5 up to day 15. CD4 or CD8 identity was assigned to each bulk clonotype according to whether the clonotype was present at higher abundance in the sequenced CD4 repertoire or the sequenced CD8 repertoire. TCRdb took the public reads, trimmed them with fastp at Q25, ran MiXCR for clone calling and kept in-frame beta chains. A single entry per CDR3 protein holds the most common genes and DNA from its merged rows. The V and J calls, along with clone size, are taken from TCRdb and not from the paper's own processing. This sample is represented by tens of thousands of distinct CDR3 sequences; approximately 6.5% of them were singletons. The leading ten clones occupy 30% to 45% of the sample.

General findings and caveats noted by the study authors: A small fraction of clonotypes showed up in both the CD4 and CD8 compartments, probably as a result of convergent recombination. Most clones expanded after primary vaccination (96% of CD4 and 80% to 90% of CD8) were re-detected after the booster, suggesting that broad memory maintenance occurred. Only two donors were included in the study, so the extent to which the findings can be generalized is limited. The secondary T-cell response was weaker than the primary response but faster, peaking on day 5 instead of day 15. FACS-sorted repertoires could contain abundant contaminating clonotypes from the bulk population, so computational filtering was required.

The table lists this clonotype with a few counts. No antigen is known for it. No clone much larger than this one lies a single base away; base qualities are absent. This receptor chain uses TRBV28 and TRBJ1-1; a weak D assignment points to TRBD1 (5 bases agree). Sequences were derived from CD8+ T cells sorted from PBMCs, sampled around 5 days after the first yellow fever vaccination. This clonotype originated in a man younger than 35 who received the YFV17D yellow fever vaccine. The nucleotide sequence reads TGTGCCAGCACCCTTCAGGGAACCACTGAAGCTTTCTTT. Translated, it reads CASTLQGTTEAFF.